These 7 T cell receptor beta chains originate from one sample sequenced in a study of response to subunit inactivated influenza vaccine. TCRdb ran MiXCR on the RT-PCR reads and lists one entry per CDR3 protein. The sample holds around 750,000 distinct CDR3 sequences, around 20% seen once. Specimen: PBMCs from blood, collected more than 4 days after vaccination. The receptor set was obtained from a man aged 50 to 59 who received an inactivated influenza vaccine.

A few counts support this clonotype. As DNA, the CDR3 is TGTGCCAGCAGTGCTTGGACTAGCGGGGAAGGCACAGATACGCAGTATTTT. It specifies CASSAWTSGEGTDTQYF. The chain employs TRBV2 and TRBJ2-3, with 12 bases aligning to TRBD2. The CDR3 extends over 17 amino acids. V shed 4 bases, J shed 1 base, and the junction held 6 bases outside the gene matches. Germline V lookup: CDR1 SNHLY, CDR2 FYNNEI.

This clonotype was counted between two and nine times. V usage is TRBV18 and J usage is TRBJ2-7; D unresolved. The CDR3 is 15 amino acids. Germline V gives CDR1 KGHSH, CDR2 LQKENI. V shed 5 bases and J shed 3 bases, with 17 bases lying between them. The CDR3 sequence is CASSGSPSLIYEQYF. The CDR3 DNA reads TGTGCCAGCTCAGGGTCTCCCTCGTTGATCTACGAGCAGTACTTC. The full variable domain, completed using reference TRBV18 and TRBJ2-7, is NAGVMQNPRHLVRRRGQEARLRCSPMKGHSHVYWYRQLPEEGLKFMVYLQKENIIDESGMPKERFSAEFPKEGPSILRIQQVVRGDSAAYFCASSGSPSLIYEQYFGPGTRLTVT.

This clonotype has a handful of counts. The rearrangement joins TRBV12-3 or TRBV12-4 to TRBJ1-1; D call uncertain. The CDR3 totals 14 residues. Between the trimmed V and J ends, which lost 6 bases and 1 base, there was a span of 12 bases. The CDR3 region is CASSQRAENTEAFF. CDR3 DNA sequence: TGTGCCAGCAGCCAACGGGCGGAGAACACTGAAGCTTTCTTT.

The chain joins TRBV12-3 or TRBV12-4 to TRBJ1-3; 7 bases line up with TRBD1. V lost 6 bases to trimming and J lost 1 base; unmatched junction nucleotides: 3. CDR3 length equals 14 residues. The CDR3 reads CASRATGSGNTIYF. For the CDR3, the DNA is TGTGCCAGCAGGGCGACAGGGTCTGGAAACACCATATATTTT.

This sequence joins TRBV7-2 and TRBJ2-5; 9 bases match TRBD2. CDR3 size: 15 residues. J gave up 2 bases and V 6 bases, and 7 bases lay outside the gene matches. Per germline, CDR1 SGHTA and CDR2 FQGNSA. CDR3 residues: CASSALAGPQETQYF. CDR3 in DNA: TGTGCCAGCAGTGCGCTAGCGGGGCCACAAGAGACCCAGTACTTC.

V is TRBV6-6 and J is TRBJ2-2; TRBD1 might be the D (5 bases). Trimming removed 6 bases from V and 6 bases from J, with 8 bases in between. The CDR3 has 12 amino acids. Germline V lookup: CDR1 MNHNY, CDR2 SVGAGI (reference sequence). The CDR3 DNA reads as TGTGCCAGCAGGCCGACAGCCGGGGAGCTGTTTTTT. Amino acids: CASRPTAGELFF.

The sample holds a few counts of this clonotype. The chain joins TRBV7-9 to TRBJ1-6, with 8 bases lining up with TRBD1. Trimming took 5 bases from V and 7 from J; bases not matched to a gene: 7. Germline-derived CDR1 and CDR2 are SEHNR and FQNEAQ (reference sequence). The CDR3 runs 15 residues. CDR3 region: CASSTLTGENSPLHF. CDR3 nucleotide sequence: TGTGCCAGCAGCACTTTGACAGGGGAAAATTCACCCCTCCACTTT.